This T cell receptor beta chain was captured in a study of blood T cell repertoires in COVID-19. For the study at large: PBMCs, B-cell-depleted T cells, or T cells were the source of the cDNA or gDNA that made up the material.

Per the germline V gene, CDR1 is LNHNV and CDR2 is YYDKDF (reference sequence). Trimming removed 0 bases from V and 9 bases from J, with 12 bases in between. The length of the CDR3 is 14 residues. The table came from immunoSEQ multiplex PCR; TCRdb's copy has only in-frame clones and leaves some out. The data contain about 87,000 clones, around 75% of them seen just once; the ten biggest clones take up approximately 4.6%. Material for sequencing was peripheral blood. This chain links TRBV15 with TRBJ2-1; tentatively, D is TRBD2 (5 bases). This TCR was recovered from a woman aged 50 to 65 with acute or convalescent COVID-19. CDR3 DNA: TGTGCCACCAGCAGAGATCGGCTAGAGGGTGAGCAGTTCTTC. This encodes CATSRDRLEGEQFF. Full variable domain (remainder filled in from reference TRBV15 and TRBJ2-1): DAMVIQNPRYQVTQFGKPVTLSCSQTLNHNVMYWYQQKSSQAPKLLFHYYDKDFNNEADTPDNFQSRRPNTSFCFLDIRSPGLGDTAMYLCATSRDRLEGEQFFGPGTRLTVL.